The next 25 T cell receptor beta chains were all read from a single sample in a study of T-cell memory formation after mild COVID-19. TCRdb reanalysed the 5' RACE reads using MiXCR and keeps one entry per CDR3 protein. Altogether approximately 440,000 distinct CDR3 sequences are present, over 15% being singletons, with the ten largest covering 8.4%. Source material: PBMCs or a T cell subset sorted from them (not recorded which). These receptors came from an adult woman who had mild COVID-19 (a few samples of this study predate the infection). Cell type and time point are not known.

This clonotype has at least ten counts. The chain couples TRBV6-5 to TRBJ2-6; 12 nucleotides line up with TRBD1. Germline CDR1 MNHEY, CDR2 SVGAGI. CDR3 length equals 22 residues. The junction had 17 bases not matched to a gene; V was cut back by 5 bases and J by 0 bases. CDR3 in DNA: TGTGCCAGCAGTACAAACGATCCCCGGGACAGGGGGCGATTCTCTGGGGCCAACGTCCTGACTTTC. Amino acids: CASSTNDPRDRGRFSGANVLTF.

The chain carries TRBV6-5 and TRBJ2-6; the D is unclear. The CDR3 spans 13 residues. Germline V gene sequence: CDR1 MNHEY, CDR2 SVGAGI. The V end lost 6 bases, the J end lost 4 bases, and 7 bases lay between the germline ends. This CDR3 reads CASSPIGANVLTF. CDR3 sequence (DNA): TGTGCCAGCAGCCCAATAGGGGCCAACGTCCTGACTTTC.

The chain carries TRBV6-5 and TRBJ2-2, with 8 bases that match TRBD1. Losses at the gene ends were 2 bases for V and 1 base for J; bases not matched to a gene: 6. From germline, CDR1 is MNHEY and CDR2 SVGAGI. The CDR3 runs to 17 residues. The CDR3 here is CASSYDYGTGNTGELFF. In DNA, the CDR3 is TGTGCCAGCAGTTACGATTACGGGACAGGGAACACCGGGGAGCTGTTTTTT.

The V call is TRBV29-1, the J call TRBJ2-7, with D uncertain. The CDR3 contains 12 residues. V lost 4 bases and J lost 5, with 12 bases in between. CDR1 SQVTM and CDR2 ANQGSEA come from the germline V gene. Here the CDR3 DNA reads TGCAGCGTTGGTCAACCCAGAGACGAGCAGTACTTC. Its protein product is CSVGQPRDEQYF.

This clonotype came up a few times. The rearrangement joins TRBV4-1 to TRBJ2-5; 7 bases agree with TRBD1. Germline V lookup: CDR1 MGHRA, CDR2 YSYEKL. With V trimmed by 1 base and J by 5 bases, 7 bases remained unmatched. The CDR3 has 15 residues. The CDR3 spells CASSQGRGYVETQYF. The CDR3 nucleotides are TGCGCCAGCAGCCAAGGCAGGGGGTACGTGGAGACCCAGTACTTC.

This clonotype was detected a few times. This chain connects TRBV7-9 to TRBJ2-3, with 7 nucleotides matching TRBD1. V shed 7 bases, J shed 4 bases, and the junction held 11 bases outside the gene matches. The germline V gene has CDR1 SEHNR and CDR2 FQNEAQ (reference sequence). The CDR3 covers 15 residues. The CDR3 DNA follows: TGTGCCAGCATCCAATTCCGACAGGGACCAGATACGCAGTATTTT. This gives the protein CASIQFRQGPDTQYF.

The chain recombines TRBV12-3 or TRBV12-4 with TRBJ2-5, with 8 bases that match TRBD2. The CDR3 sequence is 14 residues long. V lost 3 bases, J lost 3 bases, and 3 bases stayed unmatched. In DNA, the CDR3 is TGTGCCAGCAGTTTCGTACTAGCGGAAGAGACCCAGTACTTC. Its translation: CASSFVLAEETQYF.

CDR3 nucleotide sequence: TGTGCCAGCAGCTTAACGTTTCTTACCGGGGGGAATGAGCAGTTCTTC. Translation gives CASSLTFLTGGNEQFF. This chain uses TRBV7-3 with TRBJ2-1; 7 bases are shared with TRBD2. Germline CDR1 SGHTA, CDR2 FQGTGA. Trimming removed 0 bases from V and 7 bases from J; junction bases left unmatched: 9. CDR3 length: 16 residues.

The DNA of the CDR3 is TGTGCCAGCAGCCCCCGGGACAGCTCTAATGAAAAACTGTTTTTT. It is translated as CASSPRDSSNEKLFF. The chain recombines TRBV9 with TRBJ1-4; 7 bases are shared with TRBD1. The V gene end was trimmed by 4 bases and the J gene end by 3 bases; junction bases not matched to a gene: 6. Germline lookup yields CDR1 SGDLS and CDR2 YYNGEE. The CDR3 sequence is 15 residues long. The full variable domain, rest sourced from reference TRBV9 and TRBJ1-4, is DSGVTQTPKHLITATGQRVTLRCSPRSGDLSVYWYQQSLDQGLQFLIQYYNGEERAKGNILERFSAQQFPDLHSELNLSSLELGDSALYFCASSPRDSSNEKLFFGSGTQLSVL.

This chain connects TRBV12-3 or TRBV12-4 to TRBJ1-1, with a tentative D call TRBD1 (5 bases). The CDR3 length is 16 residues. The V end lost 3 bases, the J end lost 2 bases, and 16 bases lay between the germline ends. CDR3 coding DNA: TGTGCCAGCAGTTTCGCTCTTGGGGGGGGTAACACTGAAGCTTTCTTT. Residues: CASSFALGGGNTEAFF.

This clonotype appeared a single time. The chain joins TRBV4-1 to TRBJ2-2; possible D gene TRBD2, 6 bases. With 0 bases removed from V and 4 bases from J, the gap between germline ends came to 9 bases. Germline-derived CDR1 and CDR2 are MGHRA and YSYEKL. The CDR3 has 15 residues. The CDR3 DNA follows: TGCGCCAGCAGCCAAGATCACGGGGGCACCGGGGAGCTGTTTTTT. This encodes CASSQDHGGTGELFF.

This clonotype was seen a handful of times. The genes are TRBV6-5 and TRBJ1-2; tentative D call: TRBD1 (5 bases). The germline V and J ends were trimmed by 5 bases and 3 bases, with 13 bases remaining between them. The CDR3 spans 14 residues. Germline V lookup: CDR1 MNHEY, CDR2 SVGAGI. CDR3 bases: TGTGCCAGCAGTCAGGGTCGGGGCTACTATGGCTACACCTTC. Its protein product is CASSQGRGYYGYTF.

This clonotype was detected only a few times. This sequence joins TRBV12-3 or TRBV12-4 and TRBJ1-2; TRBD1 agrees at 9 bases. The CDR3 length is 14 residues. J gave up 14 bases and V 0 bases, and 10 bases lay outside the gene matches. This CDR3 reads CASSLAGTGPSLTF. The CDR3 coding sequence is TGTGCCAGCAGTTTAGCCGGGACAGGGCCGAGTCTTACCTTC.

V is TRBV5-1 and J is TRBJ2-1, with D perhaps matching TRBD2 (7 bases). The CDR3 sequence is 14 residues long. Between the trimmed V and J ends, which lost 4 bases and 8 bases, there was a span of 16 bases. Germline-derived CDR1 and CDR2 are SGHRS and YFSETQ. CDR3 coding DNA: TGCGCCAGCAGCCGGCTTCGGGGGGCCCATGAGCAGTTCTTC. Protein product: CASSRLRGAHEQFF.

The chain combines TRBV2 with TRBJ1-5; D ambiguous. Germline CDR1 reads SNHLY; CDR2 reads FYNNEI. V lost 4 bases and J lost 4, with 8 bases in between. CDR3 size: 13 residues. CDR3 bases: TGTGCCAGCAGTGTAGTGCGGAATCAGCCCCAGCATTTT. Encoded protein: CASSVVRNQPQHF.

A few counts support this clonotype. The chain recombines TRBV29-1 with TRBJ2-7, with D possibly matching TRBD2 (6 bases). Germline assignment: CDR1 SQVTM and CDR2 ANQGSEA. CDR3 length: 13 amino acids. Trimming left V 4 bases short and J 4 bases short, with 14 bases between. Written as DNA, the CDR3 is TGCAGCGTTGGAACGGGAGAAGAGTACGAGCAGTACTTC. This sequence encodes CSVGTGEEYEQYF.

This chain joins TRBV7-9 and TRBJ2-1, with TRBD2 matching 8 bases. The CDR3 runs 16 residues. Trimming removed 2 bases from V and 5 bases from J; junction bases left unmatched: 8. Germline V CDR1 and CDR2: SEHNR, FQNEAQ (reference sequence). CDR3 in amino acids: CASSLKRTSRDNEQFF. The CDR3 nucleotides read TGTGCCAGCAGCTTAAAAAGGACTAGCAGAGACAATGAGCAGTTCTTC.

Only a few counts were recorded for this clonotype. This chain joins TRBV5-1 and TRBJ2-2; the match to TRBD1 covers 8 bases. The CDR3 consists of 15 residues. Looked up from germline, CDR1 is SGHRS and CDR2 is YFSETQ. Trimming took 6 bases from V and 4 from J; bases not matched to a gene: 8. The CDR3 DNA follows: TGCGCCAGCATTCCCCCCAGGGGGCGCACCGGGGAGCTGTTTTTT. Its translation is CASIPPRGRTGELFF.

The chain carries TRBV7-9 and TRBJ1-1; no firm D call. The CDR3 consists of 13 residues. V was trimmed by 4 bases and J by 5 bases, leaving 11 bases between them. Germline V lookup: CDR1 SEHNR, CDR2 FQNEAQ (reference sequence). The chain's CDR3 is CASSSTYRTEAFF. The CDR3 DNA sequence: TGTGCCAGCAGCTCCACCTACCGGACTGAAGCTTTCTTT.

This clonotype was seen ten or more times. The J gene is TRBJ2-1, the V gene TRBV12-3 or TRBV12-4; D call uncertain. V lost 4 bases to trimming and J lost 3 bases, with 4 bases between them. The CDR3 covers 12 residues. Written as DNA, the CDR3 is TGTGCCAGCAGTTCCGGCTACAATGAGCAGTTCTTC. Amino acids: CASSSGYNEQFF.

For this clonotype: At one end, the junction sequence differs from germline, possibly due to a read error. The chain combines TRBV7-7 with TRBJ1-1; possibly TRBD1 for D (5 bases). Germline assignment: CDR1 SSHAT and CDR2 FNYEAQ (reference sequence). This CDR3 has 13 amino acids. CDR3 residues: CASSLAASGGAFF. The CDR3 bases are TGTGCTAGCAGCTTAGCAGCCAGTGGGGGAGCTTTCTTT. The full variable domain, with the rest looked up from reference TRBV7-7 and TRBJ1-1, is GAGVSQSPRYKVTKRGQDVTLRCDPISSHATLYWYQQALGQGPEFLTYFNYEAQPDKSGLPSDRFSAERPEGSISTLTIQRTEQRDSAMYRCASSLAASGGAFFGQGTRLTVV.

The chain recombines TRBV2 with TRBJ2-1, with TRBD2 identical over 11 bases. CDR1 is SNHLY, CDR2 FYNNEI, per germline. V shed 5 bases, J shed 13 bases, and the junction held 4 bases outside the gene matches. This CDR3 region has 12 residues. The CDR3 DNA sequence: TGTGCCAGCAGTAGTACTAGCGGGGGACAGTTCTTC. Protein product: CASSSTSGGQFF.

There are many counts of this clonotype. The chain has TRBV12-3 or TRBV12-4 and TRBJ2-1, with D maybe TRBD2 (6 bases). Trimming took off 1 base at V and 6 bases at J, with 13 bases between the two ends. CDR3 length equals 15 residues. The chain's CDR3 is CASSLGGEGFNEQFF. Here the CDR3 DNA reads TGTGCCAGCAGTTTAGGGGGGGAAGGCTTCAATGAGCAGTTCTTC.

This clonotype occurred a few times. The chain recombines TRBV12-3 or TRBV12-4 with TRBJ2-7; the D gene is possibly TRBD2 (5 bases). V lost 5 bases and J 10 bases, leaving 9 bases between the germline ends. This CDR3 is 10 amino acids long. The CDR3 DNA is TGTGCCAGCAGTGCCGGGGTTCAGTACTTC. Protein product: CASSAGVQYF.

This rearrangement joins TRBV7-8 to TRBJ2-4, with TRBD2 matching 16 bases. After removal of 2 bases from V and 3 bases from J, the junction contained 10 bases not matched to a gene. In germline, CDR1 is SGHVS, CDR2 FQNEAQ. The CDR3 covers 20 residues. This CDR3 reads CASSLSLGLAGGPGKNIQYF. CDR3 DNA: TGTGCCAGCAGCTTATCTTTGGGACTAGCGGGGGGGCCAGGCAAAAACATTCAGTACTTC.